The rows below give T cell receptor beta chains drawn from one sample of a study of neurological immune-mediated disorders. TCRdb reanalysed the 5' RACE reads using MiXCR and keeps one entry per CDR3 protein. The data hold some 45,000 distinct CDR3 sequences, with roughly 14% observed a single time. The sample taken for sequencing was PBMCs. These receptors came from a male donor with HTLV-1-associated myelopathy (HAM/TSP). The CDR3 runs from the conserved cysteine through the conserved F or W. A D gene is named only where the DNA matches it firmly. Some rows mark clone size as missing; the rest say once, few, many or name a class of expanded clone.

J	V	size	D	CDR3	DNA
TRBJ2-3	TRBV20-1	many	TRBD2	CSARASGRGTDTQYF	TGCAGTGCTAGAGCTAGCGGGCGTGGCACAGATACGCAGTATTTT
TRBJ2-7	TRBV5-1	many	.	CASSLQGSSTYEQYF	TGCGCCAGCAGCTTACAGGGTTCCTCGACCTACGAGCAGTACTTC
TRBJ1-6	TRBV20-1	many	.	CSARDWVGSPLHF	TGCAGTGCTAGAGATTGGGTTGGATCACCCCTCCACTTT
TRBJ2-5	TRBV10-2	many	TRBD1	CASSWGQSPLQETQYF	TGCGCCAGCAGTTGGGGACAGAGCCCCTTACAAGAGACCCAGTACTTC
TRBJ2-3	TRBV6-6	many	.	CASSYRSAGALNTDTQYF	TGTGCCAGCAGTTACAGAAGCGCAGGGGCCCTGAACACAGATACGCAGTATTTT
TRBJ1-6	TRBV9	many	TRBD1	CASSPRQGDSPLHF	TGTGCCAGCAGCCCCCGACAGGGAGATTCACCCCTCCACTTT
TRBJ2-5	TRBV7-2	.	TRBD1	CASSFTGEETQYF	TGTGCCAGCAGCTTTACAGGGGAAGAGACCCAGTACTTC
TRBJ1-3	TRBV10-3	many	.	CAIGMASGNTIYF	TGTGCCATCGGCATGGCCTCTGGAAACACCATATATTTT
TRBJ1-2	TRBV7-9	many	TRBD1	CASSPGTGGYGYTF	TGTGCCAGCAGCCCCGGGACAGGGGGCTACGGCTACACCTTC
TRBJ2-7	TRBV5-5	many	.	CASSLFREFGDEQYF	TGTGCCAGCAGCTTGTTTCGGGAATTTGGTGACGAGCAGTACTTC
TRBJ2-7	TRBV20-1	many	TRBD2	CSARDPSGGTYEQYF	TGCAGTGCTAGAGATCCTAGCGGGGGGACCTACGAGCAGTACTTC
TRBJ1-1	TRBV9	many	.	CASSVDYATEAFF	TGTGCCAGCAGCGTAGATTACGCCACTGAAGCTTTCTTT
TRBJ2-2	TRBV5-6	many	TRBD1	CASWTGGANTGELFF	TGTGCCAGCTGGACAGGGGGCGCGAACACCGGGGAGCTGTTTTTT
TRBJ2-5	TRBV20-1	many	TRBD1	CSAIGLTGTETQYF	TGCAGTGCTATTGGGTTGACAGGGACGGAGACCCAGTACTTC
TRBJ2-7	TRBV20-1	many	.	CSAPLPSYEQYF	TGCAGTGCTCCCCTCCCCTCCTACGAGCAGTACTTC
TRBJ2-5	TRBV5-5	many	.	CASSLLVRPGETQYF	TGTGCCAGCAGCTTGTTGGTTAGACCAGGGGAGACCCAGTACTTC
TRBJ2-1	TRBV11-2	many	.	CASSLRVRSYNEQFF	TGTGCCAGCAGCTTAAGGGTTCGCTCCTACAATGAGCAGTTCTTC
TRBJ1-1	TRBV20-1	.	.	CSAPTVSRRGNSEAFF	TGCAGTGCTCCTACAGTTTCGCGGCGGGGGAACTCTGAAGCTTTCTTT
TRBJ2-7	TRBV7-9	many	.	CASSIKNSGEQYF	TGTGCCAGCAGCATAAAAAACAGTGGCGAGCAGTACTTC
TRBJ2-5	TRBV5-1	many	.	CASSRGGETQYF	TGCGCCAGCAGCCGAGGCGGGGAGACCCAGTACTTC
TRBJ1-2	TRBV20-1	many	.	CSAGSANYGYTF	TGCAGCGCGGGGTCAGCTAACTATGGCTACACCTTC
TRBJ2-2	TRBV5-8	many	.	CASSLAGTTMFGELFF	TGTGCCAGCAGCTTGGCCGGGACAACTATGTTTGGGGAGCTGTTTTTT
TRBJ1-3	TRBV29-1	many	.	CSVDRENTIYF	TGCAGCGTTGATAGGGAAAACACCATATATTTT
TRBJ2-2	TRBV6-5	many	.	CASSNSADTGELFF	TGTGCCAGCAGTAATTCGGCAGACACCGGGGAGCTGTTTTTT
TRBJ2-7	TRBV29-1	.	.	CSAEAGNEQYF	TGCAGCGCCGAGGCGGGGAACGAGCAGTACTTC
TRBJ1-1	TRBV18	many	.	CASSRRDVEAFF	TGTGCCAGCTCACGCAGGGACGTTGAAGCTTTCTTT
TRBJ2-5	TRBV11-2	many	.	CASSRGDRYQETQYF	TGTGCCAGCAGCAGAGGAGACAGGTACCAAGAGACCCAGTACTTC
TRBJ2-3	TRBV7-9	many	.	CASSSWDADTQYF	TGTGCCAGCAGCTCCTGGGACGCAGATACGCAGTATTTT
TRBJ2-4	TRBV29-1	medium-sized	.	CSVELDTSAKNIQYF	TGCAGCGTTGAGTTGGACACTTCAGCCAAAAACATTCAGTACTTC
TRBJ1-1	TRBV29-1	many	.	CSVRAGTEAFF	TGCAGCGTTAGGGCTGGCACTGAAGCTTTCTTT
TRBJ2-7	TRBV5-5	many	.	CASSSTVQLSSYEQYF	TGTGCCAGCAGCTCGACCGTGCAGCTAAGCTCCTACGAGCAGTACTTC
TRBJ1-2	TRBV20-1	many	.	CSASPGTNYGYTF	TGCAGTGCTAGTCCAGGCACTAACTATGGCTACACCTTC
TRBJ1-2	TRBV3-1	many	TRBD1	CASATGGFYGYTF	TGTGCCAGTGCGACAGGGGGCTTTTATGGCTACACCTTC
TRBJ1-5	TRBV7-3	many	.	CASSQHWDQPQHF	TGTGCCAGCAGCCAACATTGGGATCAGCCCCAGCATTTT
TRBJ2-7	TRBV30	once	TRBD2	CAWRLAGAPYKQYF	TGTGCCTGGAGACTAGCGGGGGCTCCCTACAAGCAGTACTTC
TRBJ2-1	TRBV5-1	.	TRBD1	CASSLEGGTGGGEQFF	TGCGCCAGCAGCTTGGAAGGCGGAACAGGGGGCGGTGAGCAGTTCTTC
TRBJ2-7	TRBV5-1	many	.	CASSLFSPTYEQYF	TGCGCCAGCAGCTTGTTTTCACCTACCTACGAGCAGTACTTC
TRBJ1-5	TRBV12-3/TRBV12-4	many	.	CASSLQQPQHF	TGTGCCAGCAGTTTACAGCAGCCCCAGCATTTT
TRBJ2-5	TRBV20-1	few	.	CSGTETQYF	TGCAGTGGGACGGAGACCCAGTACTTC
TRBJ2-1	TRBV7-6	many	.	CASPGFSYNEQFF	TGTGCCAGTCCGGGTTTCTCCTACAATGAGCAGTTCTTC
TRBJ1-3	TRBV6-5	.	TRBD1	CASQGVSGNTIYF	TGTGCCAGCCAGGGGGTCTCTGGAAACACCATATATTTT
TRBJ1-5	TRBV12-3/TRBV12-4	many	.	CASSLLPNQPQHF	TGTGCCAGCAGTTTACTCCCCAATCAGCCCCAGCATTTT
TRBJ2-3	TRBV10-2	.	TRBD1	CASSEGTDRDTDTQYF	TGCGCCAGCAGTGAGGGGACAGATAGGGACACAGATACGCAGTATTTT
TRBJ2-1	TRBV28	many	TRBD2	CASSLSSGGANEQFF	TGTGCCAGCAGTTTATCTAGCGGGGGGGCAAATGAGCAGTTCTTC
TRBJ2-7	TRBV5-1	many	.	CASSLEAGEEQYF	TGCGCCAGCAGCTTGGAGGCTGGTGAAGAGCAGTACTTC
TRBJ1-2	TRBV5-1	many	.	CASSLDVGTYGYTF	TGCGCCAGCAGCTTGGATGTTGGAACCTATGGCTACACCTTC
TRBJ2-5	TRBV7-9	many	.	CASSLGLGQGIQETQYF	TGTGCCAGCAGCCTCGGTTTGGGGCAGGGAATACAAGAGACCCAGTACTTC
TRBJ2-7	TRBV4-3	many	.	CASSQEDDVRSYEQYF	TGCGCCAGCAGCCAAGAGGATGACGTCCGCTCCTACGAGCAGTACTTC
TRBJ2-4	TRBV5-6	many	TRBD2	CASSSGLAGGPVCF	TGTGCCAGCAGCTCAGGACTAGCGGGGGGCCCCGTTTGCTTC
TRBJ2-6	TRBV7-9	many	TRBD1	CASSLGTGIFSGANVLTF	TGTGCCAGCAGCTTAGGGACAGGGATATTCTCTGGGGCCAACGTCCTGACTTTC
TRBJ1-5	TRBV16	many	.	CASSDKNTDQPQHF	TGTGCCAGCAGCGACAAGAACACCGATCAGCCCCAGCATTTT
TRBJ2-7	TRBV7-8	many	.	CASSLTGRLYEQYF	TGTGCCAGCAGCTTAACCGGCAGACTCTACGAGCAGTACTTC